This T cell receptor (beta chain) derives from a study of blood T cell repertoires in COVID-19. In the study overall: The analysed material was cDNA or gDNA that came from T cells, B-cell-depleted T cells, or PBMCs.

In the authors' workflow: Amplification of reference gene primers provided the estimated nucleated cell counts. The repertoire was sequenced with immunoSEQ multiplex PCR; TCRdb's copy has only in-frame clones and lacks some. That table furnishes V, J and clone size, whereas the DNA furnished D and trimming. The sample records under 200,000 clones, 88% being singletons. The CDR3 loop spans 14 amino acids. V lost 2 bases and J lost 5; bases outside the gene matches: 5. CDR1 and CDR2 from the germline V gene are MDHEN and SYDVKM. The sequenced sample consisted of peripheral blood. This sequence was found in a man in his forties with active or convalescent COVID-19. The chain carries TRBV28 and TRBJ1-1, with TRBD1 matching 7 bases. CDR3 bases: TGTGCCAGCAGTTTAATATCCAGGGGGACTGAAGCTTTCTTT. This translates into CASSLISRGTEAFF.